This is a list of T cell receptor beta chains from one sample in a study of early stage breast cancer tumors. Profiled with immunoSEQ multiplex PCR; TCRdb holds only in-frame clones, not every one. There are about 51,000 clones in the sample; about 77% occur only once, and roughly 3% lies in the top ten. Sequenced: blood. These receptors all come from a person aged 35-50 years with breast cancer. CDR3s include the opening cysteine and the closing phenylalanine or tryptophan. The order of the fields is J gene, clone size, D gene, V gene, CDR3 length, CDR3 DNA, CDR3 protein. A D gene is named only where the DNA matches it firmly. The listing skips clone size in some rows; elsewhere it reads once, few, many or a size class.

j_gene: TRBJ1-2; abundance: NA; d_gene: TRBD1; v_gene: TRBV7-8; len: 14; CDR3nt: TGTGCCAGCAGCTACGGGACAGGGGGCTATGGCTACACCTTC; CDR3aa: CASSYGTGGYGYTF
j_gene: TRBJ2-1; abundance: NA; d_gene: NA; v_gene: TRBV20-1; len: 11; CDR3nt: TGCAGTGCTAGAGAAGGGACTGTGGTGTTCTTC; CDR3aa: CSAREGTVVFF
j_gene: TRBJ2-3; abundance: NA; d_gene: NA; v_gene: TRBV6-1; len: 14; CDR3nt: TGTGCCTCCATGGGGGACGGTCACACAGATACGCAGTATTTT; CDR3aa: CASMGDGHTDTQYF
j_gene: TRBJ2-1; abundance: NA; d_gene: NA; v_gene: TRBV2; len: 13; CDR3nt: TGTGCCAGCAGTGAACCCCCCCGGAATGAGCAGTTCTTC; CDR3aa: CASSEPPRNEQFF
j_gene: TRBJ2-6; abundance: once; d_gene: TRBD1; v_gene: TRBV30; len: 17; CDR3nt: TGTGCCTGGAGGCGAGGGAACAGGGGGTCTGGGGCCAACGTCCTGACTTTC; CDR3aa: CAWRRGNRGSGANVLTF
j_gene: TRBJ2-5; abundance: NA; d_gene: TRBD1; v_gene: TRBV5-5; len: 16; CDR3nt: TGTGCCAGCAGCTTAGCCGGGACAGGGTTTCTGGAGACCCAGTACTTC; CDR3aa: CASSLAGTGFLETQYF
j_gene: TRBJ1-2; abundance: few; d_gene: NA; v_gene: TRBV6-1; len: 16; CDR3nt: TGTGCCAGCAGTGATTGGGAGGGAAGAGCTAACTATGGCTACACCTTC; CDR3aa: CASSDWEGRANYGYTF
j_gene: TRBJ1-5; abundance: NA; d_gene: NA; v_gene: TRBV15; len: 15; CDR3nt: TGTGCCACCAGCAGAGATCAGGGGAAGGTTCAGCCCCAGCATTTT; CDR3aa: CATSRDQGKVQPQHF
j_gene: TRBJ2-6; abundance: NA; d_gene: NA; v_gene: TRBV30; len: 11; CDR3nt: TGTGCCTGGAGTGGTCCCAACGTCCTGACTTTC; CDR3aa: CAWSGPNVLTF
j_gene: TRBJ2-7; abundance: NA; d_gene: NA; v_gene: TRBV7-9; len: 13; CDR3nt: TGTGCCAGCAGTTATCAGGGTGCCTACGAGCAGTACTTC; CDR3aa: CASSYQGAYEQYF
j_gene: TRBJ1-1; abundance: few; d_gene: NA; v_gene: TRBV7-9; len: 14; CDR3nt: TGTGCCAGCAGCTATCAAACGGTGAACACTGAAGCTTTCTTT; CDR3aa: CASSYQTVNTEAFF
j_gene: TRBJ2-1; abundance: NA; d_gene: NA; v_gene: TRBV19; len: 13; CDR3nt: TGTGCCAGTACCCCGGGTCTTTACAATGAGCAGTTCTTC; CDR3aa: CASTPGLYNEQFF
j_gene: TRBJ2-4; abundance: NA; d_gene: NA; v_gene: TRBV5-1; len: 15; CDR3nt: TGCGCCAGCAGCTTGGATGCAGACTACAAAAACATTCAGTACTTC; CDR3aa: CASSLDADYKNIQYF
j_gene: TRBJ2-1; abundance: NA; d_gene: TRBD2; v_gene: TRBV4-2; len: 16; CDR3nt: TGTGCCAGCAGCCAATTGTCGGCGGGAGGACCCAATGAGCAGTTCTTC; CDR3aa: CASSQLSAGGPNEQFF
j_gene: TRBJ1-5; abundance: few; d_gene: NA; v_gene: TRBV2; len: 13; CDR3nt: TGTGCCAGCACCGCCCGGGGATATCAGCCCCAGCATTTT; CDR3aa: CASTARGYQPQHF
j_gene: TRBJ1-4; abundance: NA; d_gene: NA; v_gene: TRBV7-9; len: 16; CDR3nt: TGTGCCAGCAGCTTTGGGGTGGGGTCGGGTAATGAAAAACTGTTTTTT; CDR3aa: CASSFGVGSGNEKLFF
j_gene: TRBJ2-5; abundance: NA; d_gene: NA; v_gene: TRBV5-1; len: 15; CDR3nt: TGCGCCAGCAGCTTGATCGGGGGAGGCGGAGAGACCCAGTACTTC; CDR3aa: CASSLIGGGGETQYF
j_gene: TRBJ2-7; abundance: NA; d_gene: NA; v_gene: TRBV5-4; len: 14; CDR3nt: TGTGCCAGCAGCGCGGCCGGGACCACCCCCGAGCAGTACTTC; CDR3aa: CASSAAGTTPEQYF
j_gene: TRBJ1-4; abundance: NA; d_gene: NA; v_gene: TRBV7-9; len: 13; CDR3nt: TGTGCCAGCAGCCCAGGAGCGGGTGAAAAACTGTTTTTT; CDR3aa: CASSPGAGEKLFF
j_gene: TRBJ2-1; abundance: once; d_gene: TRBD1; v_gene: TRBV7-9; len: 14; CDR3nt: TGTGCCAGCAGCCCGGACAGGAGCGACAATGAGCAGTTCTTC; CDR3aa: CASSPDRSDNEQFF
j_gene: TRBJ1-5; abundance: NA; d_gene: TRBD1; v_gene: TRBV30; len: 15; CDR3nt: TGTGCCTGGAGTGGACAGGGGAGCCGCAATCAGCCCCAGCATTTT; CDR3aa: CAWSGQGSRNQPQHF
j_gene: TRBJ2-7; abundance: NA; d_gene: NA; v_gene: TRBV27; len: 15; CDR3nt: TGTGCCACGAAAGGACAGGGAGGGGGCTCTCAGGAGCAGTACTTC; CDR3aa: CATKGQGGGSQEQYF
j_gene: TRBJ2-1; abundance: NA; d_gene: TRBD2; v_gene: TRBV6-1; len: 15; CDR3nt: TGTGCCAGCAAGAGGACTAGCGGGAGCGGTTATGAGCAGTTCTTC; CDR3aa: CASKRTSGSGYEQFF
j_gene: TRBJ2-1; abundance: NA; d_gene: NA; v_gene: TRBV18; len: 12; CDR3nt: TGTGCCAGCTCACCAGGGAACAATGAGCAGTTCTTC; CDR3aa: CASSPGNNEQFF
j_gene: TRBJ2-7; abundance: NA; d_gene: TRBD1; v_gene: TRBV10-3; len: 14; CDR3nt: TGTGCCATCAGTGATACCGGGACAGGGGGAGAACAGTACTTC; CDR3aa: CAISDTGTGGEQYF
j_gene: TRBJ1-1; abundance: once; d_gene: TRBD1; v_gene: TRBV5-4; len: 14; CDR3nt: TGTGCCAGCAGCTTGGGGGGACAGGGGAAGAGGGCTTTCTTT; CDR3aa: CASSLGGQGKRAFF
j_gene: TRBJ2-1; abundance: NA; d_gene: NA; v_gene: TRBV7-6; len: 13; CDR3nt: TGTGCCAGCGGCAGGTCAGGAATTAATGAGCAGTTCTTC; CDR3aa: CASGRSGINEQFF
j_gene: TRBJ1-2; abundance: NA; d_gene: NA; v_gene: TRBV30; len: 11; CDR3nt: TGTGCCTGGGGGTGGGGGTATGGCTACACCTTC; CDR3aa: CAWGWGYGYTF
j_gene: TRBJ2-1; abundance: NA; d_gene: TRBD2; v_gene: TRBV5-1; len: 14; CDR3nt: TGCGCCAGCAGACTAGCGCTTCCCTACAATGAGCAGTTCTTC; CDR3aa: CASRLALPYNEQFF
j_gene: TRBJ2-3; abundance: NA; d_gene: NA; v_gene: TRBV6-5; len: 15; CDR3nt: TGTGCCAGCAGTCAGGCGTATCAGGGGGGGCATACGCAGTATTTT; CDR3aa: CASSQAYQGGHTQYF
j_gene: TRBJ2-7; abundance: NA; d_gene: NA; v_gene: TRBV5-4; len: 13; CDR3nt: TGTGCCAGCAGTAATGGAGGAGGTTTCGAGCAGTACTTC; CDR3aa: CASSNGGGFEQYF
j_gene: TRBJ2-7; abundance: NA; d_gene: TRBD1; v_gene: TRBV19; len: 16; CDR3nt: TGTGCCAGTAGTCCTTCCGGGACAGGGGGGACCTACGAGCAGTACTTC; CDR3aa: CASSPSGTGGTYEQYF
j_gene: TRBJ1-3; abundance: NA; d_gene: TRBD1; v_gene: TRBV19; len: 12; CDR3nt: TGTGCCAGTAGTACAGGGGGTGACACCATATATTTT; CDR3aa: CASSTGGDTIYF
j_gene: TRBJ1-3; abundance: few; d_gene: NA; v_gene: TRBV4-2; len: 16; CDR3nt: TGTGCCAGCAGCCAAGATCGGGGGGCGGGTGGAAACACCATATATTTT; CDR3aa: CASSQDRGAGGNTIYF
j_gene: TRBJ2-7; abundance: NA; d_gene: TRBD2; v_gene: TRBV16; len: 15; CDR3nt: TGTGCCAGCAGCCAATCGGGCGGGAGGAGTGACGAGCAGTACTTC; CDR3aa: CASSQSGGRSDEQYF
j_gene: TRBJ2-7; abundance: NA; d_gene: TRBD2; v_gene: TRBV7-2; len: 13; CDR3nt: TGTGCCACCCAAGCGGGAGGGCTGCCCGAGCAGTACTTC; CDR3aa: CATQAGGLPEQYF
j_gene: TRBJ1-2; abundance: once; d_gene: TRBD1; v_gene: TRBV30; len: 12; CDR3nt: TGTGCCTGGACGGACAGGGATCTTGGCTACACCTTC; CDR3aa: CAWTDRDLGYTF
j_gene: TRBJ1-5; abundance: NA; d_gene: NA; v_gene: TRBV19; len: 16; CDR3nt: TGTGCCAGTAGTCTTTCCGGGGGTCGGAGCAATCAGCCCCAGCATTTT; CDR3aa: CASSLSGGRSNQPQHF
j_gene: TRBJ1-1; abundance: few; d_gene: TRBD1; v_gene: TRBV30; len: 13; CDR3nt: TGTGCCTGGGAGGGACAGTCGAACACTGAAGCTTTCTTT; CDR3aa: CAWEGQSNTEAFF
j_gene: TRBJ2-1; abundance: once; d_gene: TRBD2; v_gene: TRBV2; len: 15; CDR3nt: TGTGCCAGCAAAACACCGGGACTAGAGCACAATGAGCAGTTCTTC; CDR3aa: CASKTPGLEHNEQFF
j_gene: TRBJ2-7; abundance: once; d_gene: NA; v_gene: TRBV6-1; len: 14; CDR3nt: TGTGCCAGCAGTGAAGACAGGGCCCCGGGAGAGCAGTACTTC; CDR3aa: CASSEDRAPGEQYF